This T cell receptor (beta chain) comes out of a study of beta chain features in type 1 diabetes. On the study more broadly: There was similarity between patients and healthy donors in age, gender and cell yields.

About this clone: Antigen specificity is unknown.

The trim removed 3 bases at V and 7 bases at J, leaving 20 bases unmatched. This CDR3 is 18 amino acids long. CDR1 is MGHDK and CDR2 is SYGVNS in the germline V gene. Expressed TCRB transcripts were sequenced, since all the RNA that had been isolated was reverse transcribed. Using immunoSEQ multiplex PCR, the repertoire was profiled, and TCRdb retains in-frame clones only, with some absent. The sample shows approximately 730,000 clones, around 15% of them seen only once. General study points: For patients and controls alike, PCR might favor shorter templates to the same degree. Shortening of TCRB CDR3s, moderate but significant, appeared in all four CD4+ subsets of Type 1 diabetes patients.

This chain links TRBV25-1 with TRBJ2-5; TRBD1 aligns across 7 bases. The TCR sequence derives from a man aged 18 to 30 with type 1 diabetes. Sequenced input: naive CD4+ T cells from blood. CDR3 in DNA: TGTGCCAGCAGTGACTATAGGACAGGCGGCTTATTGGGTGGGACCCAGTACTTC. Translating it yields CASSDYRTGGLLGGTQYF.